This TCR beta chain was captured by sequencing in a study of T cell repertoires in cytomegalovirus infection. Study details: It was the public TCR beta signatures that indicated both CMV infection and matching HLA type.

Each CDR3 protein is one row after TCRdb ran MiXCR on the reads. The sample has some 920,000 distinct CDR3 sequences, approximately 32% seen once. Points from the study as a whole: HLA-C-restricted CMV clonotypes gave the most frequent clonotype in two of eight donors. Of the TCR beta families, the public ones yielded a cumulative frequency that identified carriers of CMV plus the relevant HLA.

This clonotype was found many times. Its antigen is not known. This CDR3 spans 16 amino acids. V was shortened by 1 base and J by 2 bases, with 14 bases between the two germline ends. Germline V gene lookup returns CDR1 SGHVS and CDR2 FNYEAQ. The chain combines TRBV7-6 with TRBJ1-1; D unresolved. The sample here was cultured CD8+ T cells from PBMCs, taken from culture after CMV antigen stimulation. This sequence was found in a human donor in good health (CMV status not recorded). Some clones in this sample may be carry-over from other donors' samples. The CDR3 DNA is TGTGCCAGCAGCTTAGGTCCCCAGCAAATCAACACTGAAGCTTTCTTT. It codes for CASSLGPQQINTEAFF. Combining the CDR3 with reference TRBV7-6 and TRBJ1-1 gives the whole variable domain GAGVSQSPRYKVTKRGQDVALRCDPISGHVSLYWYRQALGQGPEFLTYFNYEAQQDKSGLPNDRFSAERPEGSISTLTIQRTEQRDSAMYRCASSLGPQQINTEAFFGQGTRLTVV.